This is a list of T cell receptor beta chains from one sample in a study of blood T cell repertoires in COVID-19. Profiling relied on immunoSEQ multiplex PCR, and the TCRdb table lists in-frame clones only, not all of them. Here the sample spans about 200,000 clones, about 90% being singletons. The sequencing sample was made of peripheral blood. All receptors derive from a man between 18 and 35 years old with active or convalescent COVID-19. Each CDR3 is given with its conserved first and last residue.

j_call | v_call | cdr3_aa
TRBJ1-2 | TRBV19 | CASSPRRVYGYTF
TRBJ2-1 | TRBV6-1 | CASSEDRGVYNEQFF
TRBJ2-1 | TRBV5-1 | CASSWGDRGFNEQFF
TRBJ1-4 | TRBV5-1 | CASSLASGATNEKLFF
TRBJ1-1 | TRBV19 | CASSIRENTEAFF
TRBJ2-2 | TRBV7-3 | CASSPSGWTSTGELFF
TRBJ2-3 | TRBV2 | CASSEFGGTDTQYF
TRBJ2-1 | TRBV2 | CASSGLAGGNEQFF
TRBJ2-4 | TRBV20-1 | CSASGGLLYKNIQYF
TRBJ2-7 | TRBV5-6 | CASSLAIQGIYEQYF
TRBJ2-7 | TRBV30 | CAWNLGASGTEPYEQYF
TRBJ1-6 | TRBV9 | CASSAMVGGGLGSPLHF
TRBJ1-3 | TRBV3-1/TRBV3-2 | CASSPGQARSGNTIYF
TRBJ1-4 | TRBV7-6 | CASSLGQGVNGNEKLFF
TRBJ1-3 | TRBV7-9 | CASSLDRVNTIYF
TRBJ1-1 | TRBV18 | CASSSGVETEAFF
TRBJ1-5 | TRBV9 | CASSVGAFVDRPQHF
TRBJ1-5 | TRBV3-1/TRBV3-2 | CASSQDGGPPQHF
TRBJ2-2 | TRBV19 | CASITGTSAGELFF
TRBJ2-7 | TRBV19 | CASSLVVSSYEQYF
TRBJ2-1 | TRBV7-7 | CASSPRFGQGANEQFF
TRBJ1-6 | TRBV5-1 | CASGKTGDNSPLHF
TRBJ1-1 | TRBV7-9 | CASSANLDTEAFF
TRBJ2-3 | TRBV7-3 | CASSLMGQSTDTQYF
TRBJ1-6 | TRBV6-6 | CASSYRDRDSPLHF
TRBJ2-7 | TRBV5-5 | CASSFSPARDFAYEQYF
TRBJ2-7 | TRBV18 | CASSPMELAGGYEQYF
TRBJ1-2 | TRBV4-3 | CASSQEGGHGGYTF
TRBJ1-2 | TRBV7-2 | CASSSGGSYGYTF
TRBJ2-7 | TRBV7-9 | CASSLGAGSGQYF
TRBJ1-3 | TRBV9 | CASSVAPFDSRSGNTIYF
TRBJ2-3 | TRBV5-1 | CASSFTGTSTDTQYF
TRBJ2-5 | TRBV4-1 | CASSQDPPGTAEETQYF
TRBJ2-5 | TRBV5-6 | CASSWETSGQETQYF
TRBJ2-1 | TRBV3-1/TRBV3-2 | CASSQQGVHEQFF
TRBJ2-7 | TRBV13 | CASIRPGLAAEGYEQYF
TRBJ1-5 | TRBV28 | CASSLARDGRSQPQHF
TRBJ1-2 | TRBV7-2 | CASSLSTTGYGYTF
TRBJ1-3 | TRBV30 | CAWSKGLRGNTIYF
TRBJ1-2 | TRBV15 | CATSRDLRGGVYGYTF
TRBJ2-2 | TRBV7-3 | CASSLEGAGFVSTGELFF
TRBJ1-5 | TRBV30 | CAWSRGFNQPQHF
TRBJ2-1 | TRBV7-2 | CASSLLAGGPSEQFF
TRBJ2-3 | TRBV6-2/TRBV6-3 | CASSLPARLAGGTDTQYF
TRBJ1-1 | TRBV5-6 | CASSLAPRGLVNTEAFF
TRBJ1-5 | TRBV7-9 | CASSLGEGPNQPQHF
TRBJ1-6 | TRBV12-5 | CASGLDFSGQENSPLHF
TRBJ2-7 | TRBV2 | CASRDGTRSYEQYF
TRBJ2-7 | TRBV6-6 | CASSYSIRQGHEQYF
TRBJ2-1 | TRBV7-3 | CASSFGAGMYNEQFF
TRBJ1-1 | TRBV4-3 | CASSLAGSYPTAFF
TRBJ2-1 | TRBV4-1 | CASSQDTGTSSYNEQFF
TRBJ1-6 | TRBV2 | CASSIIGQGNSPLHF
TRBJ2-1 | TRBV19 | CASQWSPSSYNEQFF